These 8 T cell receptor beta chains share one sample of origin, sequenced in a study of T cells after yellow fever vaccination. One entry per CDR3 protein results from TCRdb running MiXCR on the 5' RACE reads. The sample carries more than 65,000 distinct CDR3 sequences, 13% recorded once. Here the sequenced sample was CD8+ T cells not binding an NS4B(214-222) dextramer, sorted from PBMCs, taken roughly 23 days after the first yellow fever vaccination. These receptors all come from a man younger than 35 who received the YFV17D yellow fever vaccine.

This sequence joins TRBV29-1 and TRBJ2-1; the match to TRBD1 covers 9 bases. The ends lost 6 bases at V and 7 bases at J; junction bases unmatched: 7. Germline CDR1 reads SQVTM; CDR2 reads ANQGSEA. The CDR3 is made up of 13 amino acids. DNA for the CDR3: TGCAGCGTCACCGGGACAGGGTCGAATGAGCAGTTCTTC. Protein: CSVTGTGSNEQFF.

This clonotype was detected only a few times. The chain links TRBV5-6 to TRBJ2-2; 8 bases are a match to TRBD2. CDR3 length equals 16 residues. Germline V gives CDR1 SGHDT, CDR2 YYEEEE. The V and J ends lost 4 bases and 4 bases, in that order; junction bases with no gene match: 9. The CDR3 coding sequence is TGTGCCAGCAGCCCCCGGGCGGGGGGCAGCACCGGGGAGCTGTTTTTT. This encodes CASSPRAGGSTGELFF.

V usage is TRBV12-3 or TRBV12-4 and J usage is TRBJ1-2; the D is unclear. V was trimmed by 1 base and J by 12 bases, leaving 9 bases between them. The CDR3 consists of 11 residues. CDR3 DNA sequence: TGTGCCAGCAGTTTAGGAGGGCTTCACACCTTC. Translating it yields CASSLGGLHTF.

The sample holds a few counts of this clonotype. The rearrangement links TRBV5-6 to TRBJ1-1; D is undetermined. The CDR3 consists of 13 residues. Germline CDR1 is SGHDT and CDR2 is YYEEEE. V lost 9 bases and J 5 bases, leaving 17 bases between the germline ends. CDR3 DNA sequence: TGTGCCACCAGAAGGACGGGAGGGACTGAAGCTTTCTTT. Translated, it gives CATRRTGGTEAFF.

This clonotype has more than one count but fewer than ten. This chain's CDR3 is CASSRGQRFYEQYF. The CDR3, as DNA: TGTGCCAGCAGCCGGGGACAGAGATTCTACGAGCAGTACTTC. The genes are TRBV13 and TRBJ2-7; TRBD1 aligns across 7 bases. There are 14 residues in the CDR3. With V trimmed by 5 bases and J by 3 bases, 7 bases remained unmatched. Germline CDR1 PRHDT, CDR2 FYEKMQ (reference sequence).

The chain links TRBV11-3 to TRBJ2-3; the D gene is possibly TRBD1 (6 bases). Germline V gives CDR1 SGHNT, CDR2 YENEEA. The CDR3 has 19 amino acids. The V end lost 1 base, the J end lost 2 bases, and 22 bases lay between the germline ends. CDR3 amino acids: CASSLVVGPGAANTDTQYF. DNA of the CDR3: TGTGCCAGCAGCTTAGTCGTTGGTCCAGGGGCGGCGAACACAGATACGCAGTATTTT. Full variable domain (remainder filled in from reference TRBV11-3 and TRBJ2-3): EAGVVQSPRYKIIEKKQPVAFWCNPISGHNTLYWYLQNLGQGPELLIRYENEEAVDDSQLPKDRFSAERLKGVDSTLKIQPAELGDSAVYLCASSLVVGPGAANTDTQYFGPGTRLTVL.

This chain uses TRBV7-9 with TRBJ1-2; D remains ambiguous. The CDR3 sequence is 12 residues long. The V gene lost 3 bases and the J gene lost 6 bases, with 8 bases spanning the gap. Germline V gene sequence: CDR1 SEHNR, CDR2 FQNEAQ (reference sequence). The CDR3 nucleotides are TGTGCCAGCAGCTTGGAAGTGGATGGCTACACCTTC. Its protein is CASSLEVDGYTF.

V is TRBV7-9 and J is TRBJ1-6; no reliable D call. Deletions cut 1 base from V and 9 bases from J, with 13 bases between. Germline V gene data show CDR1 as SEHNR and CDR2 as FQNEAQ (reference sequence). The CDR3 sequence is 15 residues long. The CDR3 here is CASSLDGESGSPLHF. As DNA, the CDR3 is TGTGCCAGCAGCTTAGATGGAGAGAGTGGTTCACCCCTCCACTTT.